These 29 T cell receptor beta chains originate from one sample sequenced in a study of metastatic and nonmetastatic thyroid tumors. Thyroid surgery was preceded by no treatment in any patient. TCRdb used MiXCR to call clones anew from the PCR reads. The sample lists 15,000 to 20,000 clones; approximately 20% were seen once. Source material: adjacent normal tissue. The source of these receptors is a female donor with papillary thyroid cancer or a benign thyroid nodule (not recorded which). Some clones in this sample may be carry-over from other donors' samples.

There are many counts of this clone. V is TRBV6-1 and J is TRBJ1-1, with D unresolved. Germline V gene lookup returns CDR1 MNHNS and CDR2 SASEGT. The CDR3 covers 11 residues. Deletions cut 7 bases from V and 7 bases from J, with 10 bases between. For the CDR3, the DNA is TGTGCCAGCACATCAGGAAATGAAGCTTTCTTT. Translation: CASTSGNEAFF.

This clone was counted ten times or more. This chain connects TRBV29-1 to TRBJ1-3; D is unresolved. V dropped 5 bases and J dropped 0 bases, with 14 bases sitting between them. From germline, CDR1 is SQVTM and CDR2 ANQGSEA. The CDR3 extends over 15 amino acids. The CDR3 DNA follows: TGCAGCGTTTACTTCGTAAGAGACTCTGGAAACACCATATATTTT. Protein: CSVYFVRDSGNTIYF. Full variable domain (missing parts from reference TRBV29-1 and TRBJ1-3): SAVISQKPSRDICQRGTSLTIQCQVDSQVTMMFWYRQQPGQSLTLIATANQGSEATYESGFVIDKFPISRPNLTFSTLTVSNMSPEDSSIYLCSVYFVRDSGNTIYFGEGSWLTVV.

The chain recombines TRBV14 with TRBJ2-7, with 9 bases aligning to TRBD2. This CDR3 region has 15 residues. With 3 bases clipped from V and 6 bases from J, the junction kept 9 bases outside the gene matches. CDR1 is SGHDN and CDR2 is FVKESK in the germline V gene. The CDR3 DNA reads as TGTGCCAGCAGCCATACCGGACTAGCGCCTTGCGAGCAGTACTTC. Translation: CASSHTGLAPCEQYF.

This clone was recorded many times. This chain connects TRBV3-1 to TRBJ1-2; unclear D gene. Germline V gene data show CDR1 as LGHDT and CDR2 as YNNKEL (reference sequence). The CDR3 loop spans 13 amino acids. Trimming took 6 bases from V and 2 from J, leaving 10 bases between them. The CDR3 here is CASRREGNYGYTF. In nucleotides, the CDR3 is TGTGCCAGCAGAAGGGAAGGGAACTATGGCTACACCTTC.

This clone was seen more than once but under ten times. The chain links TRBV19 to TRBJ1-5, with TRBD1 identical over 8 bases. The CDR3 contains 13 residues. Per the germline V gene, CDR1 is LNHDA and CDR2 is SQIVND (reference sequence). V trimming: 4 bases; J trimming: 11 bases; junction bases outside the gene matches: 7. CDR3 loop: CASSRDRFMAQHF. In DNA, the CDR3 is TGTGCCAGTAGTAGGGACAGGTTCATGGCCCAGCATTTT. Full variable domain (remainder filled in from reference TRBV19 and TRBJ1-5): DGGITQSPKYLFRKEGQNVTLSCEQNLNHDAMYWYRQDPGQGLRLIYYSQIVNDFQKGDIAEGYSVSREKKESFPLTVTSAQKNPTAFYLCASSRDRFMAQHFGDGTRLSIL.

There are a few counts of this clone. Germline is not matched at one junction end, which may reflect a read error. The chain links TRBV7-9 to TRBJ2-4; the match to TRBD1 covers 9 bases. The CDR3 covers 16 residues. Germline CDR1 and CDR2: SEHNR and FQNEAQ (reference sequence). CDR3 nucleotides: TGTGCTAGCAGCCCAGGGGGACAGGGTGTCAGAAACATTCAGTACTTC. Protein: CASSPGGQGVRNIQYF.

The chain is built from TRBV11-2 and TRBJ2-1; 7 positions agree with TRBD2. V was pared by 0 bases and J by 9 bases, with 8 bases of the junction left unmatched. This CDR3 spans 15 amino acids. CDR1 is SGHAT and CDR2 is FQNNGV in the germline V gene. CDR3 nucleotides: TGTGCCAGCAGCTTAGATCGCGGGGGTGGGGGTGAGCAGTTCTTC. It codes for CASSLDRGGGGEQFF.

This clone showed up many times. The chain couples TRBV10-2 to TRBJ2-2; the D gene is possibly TRBD2 (6 bases). The CDR3 covers 14 residues. Germline lookup yields CDR1 WSHSY and CDR2 SAAADI. V gave up 7 bases and J gave up 4 bases, with 13 bases separating them. The CDR3 region has the DNA TGCGCCAGCATAGGCGGGACTCGCACCGGGGAGCTGTTTTTT. Translation gives CASIGGTRTGELFF.

This clone was detected only a few times. At one end the junction does not follow the germline gene, possibly because of a read error. The gene calls are TRBV6-2 or TRBV6-3 and TRBJ2-6; 11 nucleotides agree with TRBD2. The CDR3 totals 18 residues. Germline V gene data show CDR1 as MNHEY and CDR2 as SVGEGT. The CDR3 DNA reads TGTGCCAGCGGTTATAGTGCACTAGCGGGAGCTTGGGCCAACGTCCTGACTTTC. Encoded protein: CASGYSALAGAWANVLTF.

To note about this clone: The junction differs from germline at one of its ends, possibly a read error. The sample contains more than one DNA sequence encoding this CDR3. The chain joins TRBV20-1 to TRBJ2-1; no clear D gene. Per germline, CDR1 DFQATT and CDR2 SNEGSKA (reference sequence). The CDR3 totals 11 residues. The CDR3 DNA follows: TGCAGTGCTAGAGAGCGTAATGAGCAATTCTTC. Encoded protein: CSARERNEQFF.

CDR3 bases: TGCGCCAGCAGCTTTAGCGGGAGCACAGATACGCAGTATTTT. Protein product: CASSFSGSTDTQYF. The chain combines TRBV5-1 with TRBJ2-3; 7 bases match TRBD2. The CDR3 loop spans 14 amino acids. Germline loops: CDR1 SGHRS, CDR2 YFSETQ. J was trimmed by 0 bases and V by 2 bases; bases with no gene match: 0.

Remarks on this clone: The missing conserved phenylalanine or tryptophan at the end of this CDR3 makes a read error likely. V gene TRBV30 combines with J gene TRBJ2-2; D gene ambiguous. The germline V gene has CDR1 GTSNPN and CDR2 SVGIG (reference sequence). This CDR3 is built from 13 residues. CDR3: CAQQHQNAGELFY. In nucleotides, the CDR3 is TGTGCCCAACAGCACCAGAACGCCGGGGAGCTGTTTTAT.

The rearrangement joins TRBV20-1 to TRBJ1-1; D remains unclear. The CDR3 totals 14 residues. Per germline, CDR1 DFQATT and CDR2 SNEGSKA (reference sequence). Trimming took off 6 bases at V and 2 bases at J, with 16 bases between the two ends. The CDR3 nucleotides are TGCAGTGCCCACACCACCCTTGTAAACACTGAAGCTTTCTTT. Translation gives CSAHTTLVNTEAFF.

This chain uses TRBV4-1 with TRBJ1-1, with D unresolved. CDR1 MGHRA and CDR2 YSYEKL come from the germline V gene. The V gene lost 4 bases and the J gene lost 3 bases, with 12 bases spanning the gap. CDR3 length: 14 residues. CDR3 region: CASSPGRVDTEAFF. CDR3 in DNA: TGCGCCAGCAGCCCAGGTAGGGTGGACACTGAAGCTTTCTTT.

Note on this clone: The junction departs from germline at one end; a sequencing error may be responsible. The V call is TRBV5-1, the J call TRBJ2-3; no clear D. Germline V lookup: CDR1 SGHRS, CDR2 YFSETQ. This CDR3 comprises 12 residues. Written as DNA, the CDR3 is TGCGCCGGCAGCTGGACGGTGGATACGCAGTACTTT. It is translated as CAGSWTVDTQYF.

This clone was seen at least ten times. This rearrangement joins TRBV5-6 to TRBJ1-5; possible D gene TRBD1, 6 bases. The CDR3 spans 15 residues. V lost 4 bases and J lost 5, with 16 bases in between. Germline V gene data show CDR1 as SGHDT and CDR2 as YYEEEE. CDR3 residues: CASSPGLQGDQPQHF. CDR3 in DNA: TGTGCCAGCAGCCCGGGGCTACAGGGCGATCAGCCCCAGCATTTT.

This clone was seen more than once but under ten times. This chain joins TRBV27 and TRBJ2-1, with TRBD2 identical over 10 bases. The J segment lost 8 bases and the V segment lost 4 bases, leaving 8 bases of the junction unmatched. From germline, CDR1 is MNHEY and CDR2 SMNVEV (reference sequence). The CDR3 is 15 amino acids. This chain's CDR3 is CASSYSGRSIDEQFF. The DNA for the CDR3 is TGTGCCAGCAGTTATAGCGGGAGGTCCATCGATGAGCAGTTCTTC.

This clone was counted at least ten times. The genes are TRBV4-2 and TRBJ2-3; 11 nucleotides align to TRBD1. Germline CDR1 is LGHNA and CDR2 is YNFKEQ. The CDR3 is made up of 16 amino acids. V was pared by 3 bases and J by 2 bases, with 4 bases of the junction left unmatched. The CDR3 DNA is TGTGCCAGCAGCCAGGGACAGGGGGGTCTCACAGATACGCAGTATTTT. Residues: CASSQGQGGLTDTQYF.

The V gene is TRBV7-8, the J gene TRBJ1-1; D unresolved. V dropped 5 bases and J dropped 2 bases, with 12 bases sitting between them. The CDR3 consists of 14 residues. Germline assignment: CDR1 SGHVS and CDR2 FQNEAQ. The CDR3 DNA sequence: TGTGCCAGCAGCCCCCATGCGGGTAACACTGAAGCTTTCTTT. Its translation is CASSPHAGNTEAFF.

The rearrangement uses TRBV20-1 and TRBJ1-5; maybe TRBD1 (6 bases). Trimming removed 1 base from V and 5 bases from J, with 15 bases in between. Germline V lookup: CDR1 DFQATT, CDR2 SNEGSKA (reference sequence). CDR3 length: 15 amino acids. In nucleotides, the CDR3 is TGCAGTGCTAGAGGAGGAGGGGGTAGGGATCAGCCCCAGCATTTT. The encoded protein is CSARGGGGRDQPQHF.

On this clone: A read error may account for a junction end that differs from germline. CDR3 coding DNA: TGTGCCAGCAGCTTGCGGTTGAACGAAGGCTATGGCTACGCCTTC. Protein product: CASSLRLNEGYGYAF. The J gene is TRBJ1-2, the V gene TRBV5-5; unclear D gene. The CDR3 covers 15 residues. Looked up from germline, CDR1 is SGHKS and CDR2 is YYEKEE (reference sequence).

The chain recombines TRBV9 with TRBJ2-2; D is unresolved. The V gene lost 0 bases and the J gene lost 6 bases, with 6 bases spanning the gap. Germline loops: CDR1 SGDLS, CDR2 YYNGEE. This CDR3 has 13 amino acids. CDR3 DNA: TGTGCCAGCAGCGTAGACCTATCCGGGGAGCTGTTTTTT. Encoded protein: CASSVDLSGELFF. The whole variable domain, filled in from reference TRBV9 and TRBJ2-2, reads DSGVTQTPKHLITATGQRVTLRCSPRSGDLSVYWYQQSLDQGLQFLIQYYNGEERAKGNILERFSAQQFPDLHSELNLSSLELGDSALYFCASSVDLSGELFFGEGSRLTVL.

The CDR3 loop reads CASSYELAGGPNEQFF. The CDR3 bases are TGTGCCAGCAGTTACGAACTAGCTGGAGGGCCCAATGAGCAGTTCTTC. The chain joins TRBV6-5 to TRBJ2-1; possibly TRBD2 for D (6 bases). Germline lookup yields CDR1 MNHEY and CDR2 SVGAGI. The CDR3 runs to 16 residues. The germline V and J ends were trimmed by 2 bases and 6 bases, with 17 bases remaining between them.

By share, this clone ranks as medium-sized. The rearrangement uses TRBV7-8 and TRBJ2-3; 9 bases agree with TRBD1. With 5 bases clipped from V and 4 bases from J, the junction kept 7 bases outside the gene matches. Germline CDR1 and CDR2: SGHVS and FQNEAQ. This CDR3 has 15 residues. The chain's CDR3 is CASSATGGASDTQYF. The CDR3 DNA reads as TGTGCCAGCAGCGCCACAGGGGGCGCGTCAGATACGCAGTATTTT. The variable domain in full, completed from reference TRBV7-8 and TRBJ2-3, reads GAGVSQSPRYKVAKRGQDVALRCDPISGHVSLFWYQQALGQGPEFLTYFQNEAQLDKSGLPSDRFFAERPEGSVSTLKIQRTQQEDSAVYLCASSATGGASDTQYFGPGTRLTVL.

This clone was seen once. In DNA, the CDR3 is TGCAGTGCTAGCCACCTGGGACTAGCGGCTCGCGAGCAGTACTTC. Its translation: CSASHLGLAAREQYF. The chain combines TRBV20-1 with TRBJ2-7; 11 nucleotides align to TRBD2. J lost 6 bases, V lost 3 bases, and 10 bases had no gene match. CDR3 length: 15 amino acids. The germline CDR1 and CDR2 sequences are DFQATT and SNEGSKA (reference sequence).

In its sample, this clone was seen many times. The V call is TRBV18, the J call TRBJ1-1, with unresolved D. Per germline, CDR1 KGHSH and CDR2 LQKENI. This CDR3 is built from 13 residues. V was pared by 4 bases and J by 3 bases, with 9 bases between. The chain's CDR3 is CASSLGRDTEAFF. CDR3 DNA sequence: TGTGCCAGCTCACTCGGACGGGACACTGAAGCTTTCTTT.

Notes on this clone: Germline and junction disagree at one end, which may indicate a read error. The chain has TRBV20-1 and TRBJ2-3; 8 bases fit TRBD2. The CDR3 length is 14 residues. The germline V gene encodes CDR1 DFQATT and CDR2 SNEGSKA (reference sequence). The CDR3 DNA sequence: TGCATTGCTTGGAGGCTAGCGGGTCCAGATACGCAGTATTTT. This encodes CIAWRLAGPDTQYF.

The chain joins TRBV19 to TRBJ1-4; 7 bases map to TRBD1. The CDR3 consists of 12 residues. Germline CDR1 is LNHDA and CDR2 is SQIVND (reference sequence). With V trimmed by 9 bases and J by 10 bases, 8 bases remained unmatched. In DNA form, the CDR3 reads TGTGCCAGCATAGGGGGCGCGTCAAAACTGTTTTTT. The encoded protein is CASIGGASKLFF.

This clone occurred a few times. This chain links TRBV6-1 with TRBJ2-1, with TRBD2 matching 7 bases. Germline-derived CDR1 and CDR2 are MNHNS and SASEGT. The CDR3 length is 14 residues. V shed 9 bases and J 6 bases; nucleotides not matched to a gene: 11. DNA of the CDR3: TGTGCCAGAAGGAACCCAGCGGGGTCCAATGAGCAGTTCTTC. Amino acids: CARRNPAGSNEQFF.